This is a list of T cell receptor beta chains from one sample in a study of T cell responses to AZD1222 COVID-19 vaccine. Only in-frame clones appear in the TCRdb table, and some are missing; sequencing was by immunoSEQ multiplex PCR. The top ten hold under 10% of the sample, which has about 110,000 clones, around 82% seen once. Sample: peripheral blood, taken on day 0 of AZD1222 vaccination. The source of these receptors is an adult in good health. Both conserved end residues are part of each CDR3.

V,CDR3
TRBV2,CATGTPGLTGELFF
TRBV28,CASRTQATNEKLFF
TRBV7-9,CASSATGNSNQPQHF
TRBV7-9,CASSLVSGTKETQYF
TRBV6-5,CASSYRDRVYNEQFF
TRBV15,CASRGGINTEAFF
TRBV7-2,CASSFQGIPSQETQYF
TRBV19,CASSIHRSSGNTIYF
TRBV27,CASSFRQGYEQYF
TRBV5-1,CASSLAPLGEYNEQFF
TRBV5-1,CASSPDGTVDYGYTF
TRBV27,CASRYVGNQGSNQPQHF
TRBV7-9,CASSPLRGSSSYNEQFF
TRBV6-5,CASTYPNTQYF
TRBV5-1,CASSLARDRGINEQFF
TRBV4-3,CASSQVVQETQYF
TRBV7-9,CASSSQGLAGVNEQFF
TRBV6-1,CASSEDAGGPYEQYF
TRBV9,CASSVAGSASGYNEQFF
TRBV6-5,CASREVAGQPQHF
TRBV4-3,CASSQDGVAGAGEQYF
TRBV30,CAWSIHSSNTEAFF
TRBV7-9,CASSYRQRETQYF
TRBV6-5,CASSSIGNQPQHF
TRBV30,CAWSVSGYEQYF
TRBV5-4,CASSPGGGRQGYEQYF
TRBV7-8,CASSSRESYNSPLHF
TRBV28,CASSPPGQGLPSPLHF
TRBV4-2,CASSQDRANYEQYF
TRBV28,CASSPPSGWTGELFF
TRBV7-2,CASRGGQGQAYGYTF
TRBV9,CASSVEPEGNTIYF
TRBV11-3,CASSLDYGGAETQYF
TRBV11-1,CASSSQGVFGEAFF
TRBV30,CAFTQDPAGDTQYF
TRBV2,CAIPKTRGGYEQYF
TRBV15,CATSGDRDLYGYTF
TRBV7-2,CASRANRGPLEQYF
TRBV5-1,CASSSAPQTANTGELFF
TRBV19,CASSKTSGRANTGELFF
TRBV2,CASSPGLRPDGYTF
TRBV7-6,CASSPLAGGYNEQFF
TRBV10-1,CASLGGGGPITDTQYF
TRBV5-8,CASSLRLEQYF
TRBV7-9,CASSLVGGSYEQYF
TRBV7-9,CASSRDRAPSPLHF
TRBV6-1,CASSELRGGETQYF
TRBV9,CASSVFSGLTDTQYF
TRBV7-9,CASSFWDSEAFF
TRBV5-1,CASSLTQGYGYTF
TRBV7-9,CASSRRGSSYNSPLHF
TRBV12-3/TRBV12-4,CASSFRRGTEAFF
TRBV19,CASSFGADRSTDTQYF
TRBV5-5,CASSLRWTRNEKLFF
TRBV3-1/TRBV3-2,CASSQWRDGNTIYF
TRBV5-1,CASSANILAGKQDTQYF
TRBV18,CASSETGNGYTF
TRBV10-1,CASRKLKRTGEAEAFF
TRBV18,CASSPVQAYGEQYF